One sample yielded the 13 T cell receptor beta chains listed below, sequenced in a study of blood T cell repertoires in COVID-19. Assay: immunoSEQ multiplex PCR; the TCRdb copy retains only in-frame clones and omits some. The sample records 140,000 or so clones, more than 75% being singletons. Sequences were obtained from peripheral blood. The receptor set was obtained from a woman at least 80 years old with acute or convalescent COVID-19.

This clone was observed a few times. The chain has TRBV2 and TRBJ1-2; D is undetermined. V lost 4 bases and J 0 bases, leaving 9 bases between the germline ends. The CDR3 is made up of 14 amino acids. Germline V lookup: CDR1 SNHLY, CDR2 FYNNEI. CDR3 protein: CASSVKTSNYGYTF. The CDR3 DNA follows: TGTGCCAGCAGTGTAAAGACTTCTAACTATGGCTACACCTTC.

The chain recombines TRBV28 with TRBJ1-2, with no clear D. Per the germline V gene, CDR1 is MDHEN and CDR2 is SYDVKM. Between the trimmed V and J ends, which lost 5 bases and 4 bases, there was a span of 17 bases. This CDR3 has 15 residues. CDR3 protein: CASSLDRAEVYGYTF. The CDR3 coding sequence is TGTGCCAGCAGTCTCGACCGAGCGGAAGTCTATGGCTACACCTTC.

The chain joins TRBV7-8 to TRBJ2-5; 11 bases fit TRBD2. This CDR3 contains 13 residues. Losses at the gene ends were 9 bases for V and 4 bases for J; bases not matched to a gene: 4. Germline values: CDR1 SGHVS, CDR2 FQNEAQ. The CDR3 DNA reads TGTGCCAGTACACTAGCGGGAGCAGAGACCCAGTACTTC. Its protein is CASTLAGAETQYF.

This clone was counted only a few times. This rearrangement joins TRBV2 to TRBJ1-5; TRBD1 might be the D (5 bases). Germline loops: CDR1 SNHLY, CDR2 FYNNEI. The CDR3 runs to 13 residues. Trimming took off 1 base at V and 9 bases at J, with 10 bases between the two ends. CDR3 in DNA: TGTGCCAGCAGTGAAGGGGGCGGGAGGCCCCAGCATTTT. This encodes CASSEGGGRPQHF. The full variable domain, in which reference TRBV2 and TRBJ1-5 provide the parts outside the CDR3, is EPEVTQTPSHQVTQMGQEVILRCVPISNHLYFYWYRQILGQKVEFLVSFYNNEISEKSEIFDDQFSVERPDGSNFTLKIRSTKLEDSAMYFCASSEGGGRPQHFGDGTRLSIL.

This chain links TRBV6-1 with TRBJ1-5; tentative D call: TRBD1 (6 bases). The germline V and J ends were trimmed by 4 bases and 0 bases, with 13 bases remaining between them. This CDR3 spans 16 amino acids. CDR1 is MNHNS, CDR2 SASEGT, per germline. CDR3 residues: CASSVVTGNSNQPQHF. For the CDR3, the DNA is TGTGCCAGCAGTGTAGTCACAGGGAATAGCAATCAGCCCCAGCATTTT.

This clone was seen a handful of times. The chain combines TRBV2 with TRBJ2-1; unclear D gene. From germline, CDR1 is SNHLY and CDR2 FYNNEI. Trimming removed 4 bases at V and 0 bases at J, with 10 bases between. The CDR3 runs 15 residues. CDR3 sequence reads: CASSGGSFSYNEQFF. The CDR3 nucleotides are TGTGCCAGCAGTGGTGGCTCCTTCTCCTACAATGAGCAGTTCTTC.

V and J are TRBV10-3 and TRBJ2-5, with 9 bases matching TRBD1. Germline V gene lookup returns CDR1 ENHRY and CDR2 SYGVKD. The V and J ends lost 11 bases and 5 bases, in that order; junction bases with no gene match: 12. This CDR3 has 14 residues. The CDR3 nucleotides read TGTGCCGCTACAGGGGGCCGGGGGGTGGAGACCCAGTACTTC. Protein: CAATGGRGVETQYF.

V usage is TRBV11-2 and J usage is TRBJ1-3, with 7 nucleotides matching TRBD1. The germline V gene has CDR1 SGHAT and CDR2 FQNNGV. With V trimmed by 4 bases and J by 2 bases, 8 bases remained unmatched. The length of the CDR3 is 16 residues. CDR3 amino acids: CASSSHMTGTGNTIYF. The CDR3 nucleotides read TGTGCCAGCAGCTCACATATGACAGGGACTGGAAACACCATATATTTT. Drawing the rest from reference TRBV11-2 and TRBJ1-3, the complete variable domain is EAGVAQSPRYKIIEKRQSVAFWCNPISGHATLYWYQQILGQGPKLLIQFQNNGVVDDSQLPKDRFSAERLKGVDSTLKIQPAKLEDSAVYLCASSSHMTGTGNTIYFGEGSWLTVV.

V and J are TRBV5-8 and TRBJ2-7; possibly TRBD1 for D (6 bases). The V gene's germline CDR1 is SGHTS and CDR2 YDEGEE. The CDR3 totals 13 residues. Trimming stripped 4 bases from V and 4 bases from J, with 12 bases between. Here the CDR3 reads CASSPGTLYEQYF. In DNA, the CDR3 is TGTGCCAGCAGCCCCGGGACACTGTACGAGCAGTACTTC.

The V call is TRBV24-1, the J call TRBJ1-6; 8 positions agree with TRBD1. The CDR3 runs 16 residues. Unmatched junction bases numbered 5, after V lost 0 bases and J lost 8 bases. Germline values: CDR1 KGHDR, CDR2 SFDVKD. CDR3 amino acids: CATSDLGTGPDSPLHF. CDR3 DNA sequence: TGTGCCACCAGTGATTTGGGGACAGGACCCGATTCACCCCTCCACTTT.

This rearrangement joins TRBV9 to TRBJ2-5; D is ambiguous. In germline, CDR1 is SGDLS, CDR2 YYNGEE. The V end was cut by 0 bases, the J end by 1 base, with 13 bases between. The CDR3 covers 16 residues. DNA for the CDR3: TGTGCCAGCAGCGTAGGGAGCTCACCCACCCAAGAGACCCAGTACTTC. Amino acid sequence: CASSVGSSPTQETQYF.

This clone came up a few times. The chain combines TRBV28 with TRBJ2-2, with D unclear. The V gene lost 3 bases and the J gene lost 10 bases, with 6 bases spanning the gap. The germline CDR1 and CDR2 sequences are MDHEN and SYDVKM. The CDR3 runs 11 residues. For the CDR3, the DNA is TGTGCCAGCAGTTTGAACAAGGAGCTGTTTTTT. Its translation: CASSLNKELFF.

The genes are TRBV28 and TRBJ2-3, with TRBD2 matching over 8 bases. The CDR3 has 13 residues. Germline trimming cut 8 bases from V and 8 bases from J; bases unmatched to any gene: 9. Germline values: CDR1 MDHEN, CDR2 SYDVKM. The CDR3, as DNA: TGTGCCAGCTTCGCCCTTAGCGGGGCTACGCAGTATTTT. Its protein is CASFALSGATQYF.